The 20 T cell receptor beta chains presented below share a single source sample, sequenced in a study of identical twins. TCRdb recomputed calls from the 5' RACE reads with MiXCR, one row per CDR3 protein. The sample carries hundreds of thousands of distinct CDR3 sequences, under 9.5% recorded once. The same data also went into a second study, on yellow fever vaccine responses in identical twins.

The sequenced sample consisted of memory (CD45RO+) T cells sorted from blood. The receptors shown here come from a woman in her late teens or twenties in good health.

The chain uses TRBV7-3 and TRBJ2-7; possibly TRBD2 for D (6 bases). Trimming pared 5 bases from V and 7 bases from J, leaving 15 bases between. This CDR3 region has 13 residues. Germline assignment: CDR1 SGHTA and CDR2 FQGTGA. The CDR3 protein is CASSGGGGGEQYF. In nucleotides, the CDR3 is TGTGCCAGCAGCGGAGGAGGCGGAGGGGAGCAGTACTTC.

This clonotype appeared many times. This chain uses TRBV12-3 or TRBV12-4 with TRBJ2-2; 8 nucleotides align to TRBD2. V shed 6 bases and J 6 bases; nucleotides not matched to a gene: 3. This CDR3 has 13 amino acids. The DNA for the CDR3 is TGTGCCAGCAGCACTAGCGGACCCGGGGAGCTGTTTTTT. Encoded protein: CASSTSGPGELFF.

This clonotype has just a few counts. The V and J genes are TRBV20-1 and TRBJ2-3; D unresolved. Trimming removed 6 bases from V and 3 bases from J, with 7 bases in between. Germline loops: CDR1 DFQATT, CDR2 SNEGSKA (reference sequence). The CDR3 runs to 11 residues. This CDR3 reads CSAIYTDTQYF. CDR3 coding DNA: TGCAGTGCCATATATACAGATACGCAGTATTTT.

Many counts were recorded for this clonotype. CDR3 region: CASSLSSGQVGWTQYF. Written as DNA, the CDR3 is TGTGCCAGCAGCTTATCGTCTGGGCAGGTCGGTTGGACCCAGTACTTC. V is TRBV11-2 and J is TRBJ2-5; D is ambiguous. From germline, CDR1 is SGHAT and CDR2 FQNNGV. The CDR3 is 16 amino acids. Trimming took 2 bases from V and 7 from J, leaving 20 bases between them.

This clonotype showed up many times. The J gene is TRBJ1-1, the V gene TRBV5-1; TRBD1 aligns across 7 bases. This CDR3 has 15 residues. From germline, CDR1 is SGHRS and CDR2 YFSETQ. With 1 base clipped from V and 1 base from J, the junction kept 4 bases outside the gene matches. The CDR3 spells CASSLSGQRNTEAFF. The DNA for the CDR3 is TGCGCCAGCAGCTTGTCGGGACAGAGGAACACTGAAGCTTTCTTT. Filled out from reference TRBV5-1 and TRBJ1-1, the complete variable domain reads KAGVTQTPRYLIKTRGQQVTLSCSPISGHRSVSWYQQTPGQGLQFLFEYFSETQRNKGNFPGRFSGRQFSNSRSEMNVSTLELGDSALYLCASSLSGQRNTEAFFGQGTRLTVV.

The chain couples TRBV3-1 to TRBJ2-2; TRBD2 aligns across 9 bases. J was trimmed by 0 bases and V by 5 bases; bases with no gene match: 10. Germline-derived CDR1 and CDR2 are LGHDT and YNNKEL (reference sequence). CDR3 length equals 18 residues. The CDR3 DNA reads as TGTGCCAGCAGCAACCAAGGACTAGCGCAAGCGAACACCGGGGAGCTGTTTTTT. It translates to CASSNQGLAQANTGELFF.

The rearrangement joins TRBV7-8 to TRBJ1-1, with a tentative D call TRBD1 (5 bases). Per germline, CDR1 SGHVS and CDR2 FQNEAQ. Trimming took off 1 base at V and 3 bases at J, with 15 bases between the two ends. This CDR3 has 16 residues. The CDR3 loop is CASSLDFGGRDTEAFF. The CDR3 DNA is TGTGCCAGCAGCTTAGATTTCGGGGGGAGGGACACTGAAGCTTTCTTT.

The chain has TRBV28 and TRBJ2-5; D is ambiguous. The CDR3 is 11 amino acids. Trimming stripped 2 bases from V and 10 bases from J, with 8 bases between. Germline V gene data show CDR1 as MDHEN and CDR2 as SYDVKM. The CDR3 DNA sequence: TGTGCCAGCAGTTTACGATTGGTCCAGTACTTC. It yields the protein CASSLRLVQYF.

The chain uses TRBV3-1 and TRBJ1-1; possibly TRBD1 for D (5 bases). The ends were cut back, 4 bases at V and 1 base at J, with 10 bases in the middle. CDR1 is LGHDT, CDR2 YNNKEL, per germline (reference sequence). The CDR3 spans 14 residues. The CDR3 DNA is TGTGCCAGCAGCCCCGACGGGGGGAACACTGAAGCTTTCTTT. Its translation: CASSPDGGNTEAFF.

This clonotype has at least ten counts. The chain is built from TRBV6-2 or TRBV6-3 and TRBJ2-7; no definite D call. The CDR3 is 13 amino acids. V lost 4 bases to trimming and J lost 5 bases, with 12 bases between them. Germline CDR1 is MNHEY and CDR2 is SVGEGT. The CDR3: CASSSLVVDEQYF. As DNA, the CDR3 is TGTGCCAGCAGTTCCCTAGTAGTCGACGAGCAGTACTTC.

V is TRBV3-1 and J is TRBJ2-2; D not certain. Germline lookup yields CDR1 LGHDT and CDR2 YNNKEL (reference sequence). The ends were cut back, 8 bases at V and 6 bases at J, with 7 bases in the middle. This CDR3 contains 11 residues. The CDR3 bases are TGTGCCAGCGCACTTGCCGGGGAGCTGTTTTTT. It translates to CASALAGELFF.

This clonotype turned up a few times. The chain is built from TRBV24-1 and TRBJ1-2; D remains ambiguous. The CDR3 is 14 amino acids. The germline CDR1 and CDR2 sequences are KGHDR and SFDVKD. V lost 4 bases to trimming and J lost 3 bases, with 11 bases between them. CDR3: CATSDSDGYYGYTF. CDR3 nucleotide sequence: TGTGCCACCAGTGACTCGGACGGCTACTATGGCTACACCTTC.

This clonotype was detected many times. This chain uses TRBV5-6 with TRBJ2-1; unclear D gene. The V end lost 3 bases, the J end lost 0 bases, and 16 bases lay between the germline ends. There are 17 residues in the CDR3. Germline V gene lookup returns CDR1 SGHDT and CDR2 YYEEEE. CDR3 sequence (DNA): TGTGCCAGCAGCTCAATCGTGGCTTATAGCTCCTACAATGAGCAGTTCTTC. Protein sequence: CASSSIVAYSSYNEQFF.

There are many counts of this clonotype. The chain employs TRBV6-2 or TRBV6-3 and TRBJ2-2; 7 bases align to TRBD2. Trimming removed 5 bases from V and 1 base from J; junction bases left unmatched: 1. There are 14 residues in the CDR3. CDR1 is MNHEY and CDR2 is SVGEGT in the germline V gene. The CDR3 nucleotides are TGTGCCAGCAGTAGCGGGGTGAACACCGGGGAGCTGTTTTTT. It codes for CASSSGVNTGELFF.

Regarding this clonotype: A read error is possible here, since a much larger clone lies one base away. The J gene is TRBJ1-5, the V gene TRBV12-3 or TRBV12-4, with TRBD1 matching 7 bases. There are 14 residues in the CDR3. V gave up 4 bases and J gave up 7 bases; unmatched junction bases: 7. This CDR3 is CASSYTGVRQPQHF. CDR3 nucleotides: TGTGCCAGCAGTTATACAGGGGTCAGACAGCCCCAGCATTTT.

The chain is built from TRBV3-1 and TRBJ1-1, with D unclear. Trimming removed 7 bases at V and 1 base at J, with 10 bases between. The germline gives CDR1 LGHDT, CDR2 YNNKEL (reference sequence). This CDR3 contains 13 residues. The CDR3 sequence: CASNRGQNTEAFF. CDR3 DNA sequence: TGTGCCAGCAACCGGGGTCAGAACACTGAAGCTTTCTTT.

The sample holds many counts of this clonotype. This chain links TRBV11-2 with TRBJ1-1; unclear D gene. Germline V gives CDR1 SGHAT, CDR2 FQNNGV. The CDR3 is 19 amino acids. Trimming shortened V by 0 bases and J by 0 bases, and 20 bases separated the two germline ends. The CDR3 protein is CASSLESPKEQGLNTEAFF. CDR3 coding DNA: TGTGCCAGCAGCTTAGAGTCCCCGAAAGAACAAGGGTTGAACACTGAAGCTTTCTTT.

This sequence joins TRBV6-6 and TRBJ2-1; no firm D call. The V end was cut by 5 bases, the J end by 8 bases, with 13 bases between. Germline V gene sequence: CDR1 MNHNY, CDR2 SVGAGI (reference sequence). The CDR3 covers 13 residues. The CDR3: CASSAQPVHEQFF. CDR3 sequence (DNA): TGTGCCAGCAGTGCACAACCTGTTCATGAGCAGTTCTTC.

The chain links TRBV7-6 to TRBJ2-1, with 13 nucleotides matching TRBD2. Germline loops: CDR1 SGHVS, CDR2 FNYEAQ. The V and J ends lost 5 bases and 12 bases, in that order; junction bases with no gene match: 13. This CDR3 is 16 amino acids long. The chain's CDR3 is CASSLGLAGAPEGQFF. As DNA, the CDR3 is TGTGCCAGCAGCCTCGGACTAGCGGGGGCCCCTGAGGGGCAGTTCTTC. Complete variable domain (other parts from reference TRBV7-6 and TRBJ2-1): GAGVSQSPRYKVTKRGQDVALRCDPISGHVSLYWYRQALGQGPEFLTYFNYEAQQDKSGLPNDRFSAERPEGSISTLTIQRTEQRDSAMYRCASSLGLAGAPEGQFFGPGTRLTVL.

In this sample, this clonotype turned up many times. The gene calls are TRBV7-8 and TRBJ2-1, with TRBD2 matching 7 bases. Germline V gene data show CDR1 as SGHVS and CDR2 as FQNEAQ. Trimming at V came to 0 bases and at J to 2 bases, leaving 1 base not matched to a gene. The CDR3 length is 15 residues. The CDR3 reads CASSLAGRAYNEQFF. CDR3 bases: TGTGCCAGCAGCTTAGCGGGGAGGGCCTACAATGAGCAGTTCTTC.